This T cell receptor (beta chain) is from a study of T cell changes during pregnancy in multiple sclerosis. The table came from immunoSEQ multiplex PCR; TCRdb's copy has only in-frame clones and leaves some out. The repertoire consists of tens of thousands of clones, with roughly nine tenths occurring once and the leading ten covering under 6%. V trimming: 5 bases; J trimming: 0 bases; junction bases outside the gene matches: 9. Germline V gene lookup returns CDR1 SGHVS and CDR2 FQNEAQ. The CDR3 runs 16 residues. The clonotype was recovered from a female donor with multiple sclerosis, enrolled in a pregnancy study. This sample comprised CD8+ T cells from peripheral blood mononuclear cells, obtained before pregnancy. The J gene is TRBJ1-1, the V gene TRBV7-8, with 7 positions matching TRBD1. The CDR3 spells CASSGGTAGMNTEAFF. In DNA, the CDR3 is TGTGCCAGCAGCGGGGGGACAGCAGGCATGAACACTGAAGCTTTCTTT.